A selection of T cell receptor beta chains follows, all from one sample in a study of metastatic and nonmetastatic thyroid tumors. TCRdb used MiXCR to call clones anew from the PCR reads. The repertoire holds about 33,000 clones, with roughly a sixth as singletons. Sequences were obtained from blood. The receptors were sampled from a male donor with papillary thyroid cancer or a benign thyroid nodule (not recorded which). Some clones in this sample may be carry-over from other donors' samples. Each CDR3 is given with its conserved first and last residue. Each record gives: V gene, CDR3 length, J gene, CDR3 protein.

TRBV30	12	TRBJ1-1	CAWGPERVSAFF
TRBV20-1	14	TRBJ2-3	CSALSGQGLHTQYF
TRBV19	15	TRBJ2-7	CASSIGTGGCYEQYF
TRBV30	14	TRBJ2-3	CAWTSGPPTDTQYF
TRBV10-1	13	TRBJ2-7	CASSASGVYEQYF
TRBV28	15	TRBJ1-2	CASSSPGQSNYGYTF
TRBV6-1	14	TRBJ1-2	CASSPLGGRHGYTF
TRBV2	13	TRBJ1-2	CASSGEANYGYTF
TRBV28	12	TRBJ2-1	CASSSPYNEQFF
TRBV15	16	TRBJ2-3	CATSRRGGGPADTQYF
TRBV3-1	12	TRBJ1-2	CASSQGSCGYTF
TRBV4-1	15	TRBJ2-7	CASSQDRDRAYEQYF
TRBV7-7	16	TRBJ2-2	CASSPRTGAEFGELFF
TRBV20-1	14	TRBJ2-7	CSAPGAGSMGEQYF
TRBV6-1	15	TRBJ1-3	CASSEGQGTPHTIYF
TRBV20-1	16	TRBJ2-4	CSARGTSGRAKNIQYF
TRBV3-1	13	TRBJ1-2	CASSQDRRRGYTF
TRBV10-3	15	TRBJ2-3	CAITRTGGGADTQYF
TRBV6-1	14	TRBJ1-2	CASSEGRINYGYTF
TRBV24-1	15	TRBJ2-5	CATSDPTSGKETQYF
TRBV6-1	17	TRBJ1-1	CAISSRGQGLSNTEAFF
TRBV2	16	TRBJ2-2	CASTDGTSGITGELFF
TRBV25-1	18	TRBJ1-4	CASSDPTGLGLSNEKLFF
TRBV5-1	17	TRBJ2-6	CASNDVSGGSGANVLTF
TRBV9	14	TRBJ1-2	CASRTTGSDYGYTF
TRBV5-1	15	TRBJ2-7	CASSPGTGRIYEQYF
TRBV6-1	16	TRBJ1-2	CASSEIGTRTVNGYTF
TRBV9	13	TRBJ1-1	CASSLGRGTEAFF
TRBV27	15	TRBJ2-1	CASRDLAGEYNEQFF
TRBV28	13	TRBJ2-7	CASKTGGNYEQYF
TRBV5-1	13	TRBJ2-7	CASSKALDYEQYF
TRBV19	13	TRBJ2-5	CASSMTGQETQYF
TRBV28	15	TRBJ2-2	CARTVAITRNGELFF
TRBV18	14	TRBJ1-1	CASSPGQGFGEAFF
TRBV6-1	16	TRBJ1-2	CASSRTGQGGTYGYTF
TRBV10-1	13	TRBJ2-2	CASSEDRLGDLFF
TRBV27	12	TRBJ2-1	CASSLAGNEQFF
TRBV10-1	15	TRBJ2-2	CASSEGTGDTGELFF
TRBV30	14	TRBJ1-2	CAWSVPGVNYGYTF
TRBV2	13	TRBJ1-1	CARLQGRGTEAFF
TRBV12-3/TRBV12-4	15	TRBJ1-4	CASSSGQTTNGKLFF
TRBV19	12	TRBJ1-2	CASSFVLWGYTF
TRBV12-3/TRBV12-4	16	TRBJ1-5	CASSFGGTGFGQPQHF
TRBV12-3/TRBV12-4	13	TRBJ2-7	CASSLLRESEQYF
TRBV11-2	15	TRBJ2-7	CASSSLSGRPYEQYF
TRBV5-1	12	TRBJ1-1	CASSQGNTEAFF
TRBV6-1	14	TRBJ1-2	CASTPGFANYGYTF
TRBV6-1	16	TRBJ2-7	CASSYGPGTEGYEQYF
TRBV5-1	18	TRBJ2-6	CASSFAGTGGSGANVLTF
TRBV12-3/TRBV12-4	14	TRBJ2-2	CASSPRLNTGELFF
TRBV2	16	TRBJ2-3	CASSAVASGGTDTQYF